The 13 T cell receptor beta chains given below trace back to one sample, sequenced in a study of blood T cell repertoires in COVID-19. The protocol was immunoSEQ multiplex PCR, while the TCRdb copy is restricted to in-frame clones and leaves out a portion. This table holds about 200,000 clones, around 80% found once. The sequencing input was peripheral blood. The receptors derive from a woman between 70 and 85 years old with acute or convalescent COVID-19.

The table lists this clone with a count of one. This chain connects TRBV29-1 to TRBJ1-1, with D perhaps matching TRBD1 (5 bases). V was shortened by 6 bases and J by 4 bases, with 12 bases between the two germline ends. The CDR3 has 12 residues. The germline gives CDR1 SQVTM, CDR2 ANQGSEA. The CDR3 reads CSVGGGTTEAFF. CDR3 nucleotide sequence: TGCAGCGTGGGGGGAGGGACCACTGAAGCTTTCTTT.

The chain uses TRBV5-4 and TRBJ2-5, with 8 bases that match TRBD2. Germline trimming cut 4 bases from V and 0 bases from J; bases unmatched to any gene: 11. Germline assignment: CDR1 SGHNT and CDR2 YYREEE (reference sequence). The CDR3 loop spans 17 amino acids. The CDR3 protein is CASSRPQRGTYQETQYF. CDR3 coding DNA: TGTGCCAGCAGCAGGCCGCAGCGGGGGACATACCAAGAGACCCAGTACTTC.

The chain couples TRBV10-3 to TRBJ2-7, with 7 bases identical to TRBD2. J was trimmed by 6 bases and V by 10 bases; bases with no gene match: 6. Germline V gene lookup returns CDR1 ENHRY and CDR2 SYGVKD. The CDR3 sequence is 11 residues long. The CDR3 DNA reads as TGTGCCAGTCGGGGGGTAAGCGAGCAGTACTTC. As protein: CASRGVSEQYF.

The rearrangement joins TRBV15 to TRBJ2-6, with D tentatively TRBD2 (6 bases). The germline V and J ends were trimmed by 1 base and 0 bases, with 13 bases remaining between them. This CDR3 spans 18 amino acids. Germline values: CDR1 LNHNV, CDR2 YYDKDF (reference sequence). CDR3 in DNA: TGTGCCACCAGCAGAGGGGGCAGGGACTCCTCTGGGGCCAACGTCCTGACTTTC. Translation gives CATSRGGRDSSGANVLTF. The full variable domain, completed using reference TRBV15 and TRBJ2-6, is DAMVIQNPRYQVTQFGKPVTLSCSQTLNHNVMYWYQQKSSQAPKLLFHYYDKDFNNEADTPDNFQSRRPNTSFCFLDIRSPGLGDTAMYLCATSRGGRDSSGANVLTFGAGSRLTVL.

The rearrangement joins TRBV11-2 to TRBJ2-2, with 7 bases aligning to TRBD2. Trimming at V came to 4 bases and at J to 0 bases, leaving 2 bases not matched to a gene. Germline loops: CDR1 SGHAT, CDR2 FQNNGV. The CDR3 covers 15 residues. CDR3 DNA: TGTGCCAGCAGCTCGGGACTATCGAACACCGGGGAGCTGTTTTTT. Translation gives CASSSGLSNTGELFF.

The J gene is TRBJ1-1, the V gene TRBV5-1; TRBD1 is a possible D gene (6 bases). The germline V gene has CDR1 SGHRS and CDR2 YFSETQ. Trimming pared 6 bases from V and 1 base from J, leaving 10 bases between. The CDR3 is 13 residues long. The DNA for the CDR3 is TGCGCCAGCACAGGGGTCACGAACACTGAAGCTTTCTTT. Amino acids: CASTGVTNTEAFF. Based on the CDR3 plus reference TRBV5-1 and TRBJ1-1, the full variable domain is KAGVTQTPRYLIKTRGQQVTLSCSPISGHRSVSWYQQTPGQGLQFLFEYFSETQRNKGNFPGRFSGRQFSNSRSEMNVSTLELGDSALYLCASTGVTNTEAFFGQGTRLTVV.

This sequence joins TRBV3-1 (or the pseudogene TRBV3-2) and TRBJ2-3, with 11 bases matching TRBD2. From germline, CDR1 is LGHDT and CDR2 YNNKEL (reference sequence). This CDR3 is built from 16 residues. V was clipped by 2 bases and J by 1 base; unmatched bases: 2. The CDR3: CASSQTSGSGTDTQYF. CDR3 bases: TGTGCCAGCAGCCAAACTAGCGGGAGTGGCACAGATACGCAGTATTTT.

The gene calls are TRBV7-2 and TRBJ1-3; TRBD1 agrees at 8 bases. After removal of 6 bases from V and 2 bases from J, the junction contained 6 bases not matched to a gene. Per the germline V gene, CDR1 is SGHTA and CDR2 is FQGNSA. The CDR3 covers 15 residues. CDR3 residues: CASRSQDRAGNTIYF. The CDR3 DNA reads TGTGCCAGCAGATCTCAGGACAGGGCTGGAAACACCATATATTTT. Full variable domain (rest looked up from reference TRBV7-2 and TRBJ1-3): GAGVSQSPSNKVTEKGKDVELRCDPISGHTALYWYRQSLGQGLEFLIYFQGNSAPDKSGLPSDRFSAERTGGSVSTLTIQRTQQEDSAVYLCASRSQDRAGNTIYFGEGSWLTVV.

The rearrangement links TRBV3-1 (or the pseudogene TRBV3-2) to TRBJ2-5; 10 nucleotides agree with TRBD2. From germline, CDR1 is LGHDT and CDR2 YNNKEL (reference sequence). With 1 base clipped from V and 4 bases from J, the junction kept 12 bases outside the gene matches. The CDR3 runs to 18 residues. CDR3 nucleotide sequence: TGTGCCAGCAGCCAAGGCCTAGCGGGAGTTAGTTGGGGAGAGACCCAGTACTTC. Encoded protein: CASSQGLAGVSWGETQYF.

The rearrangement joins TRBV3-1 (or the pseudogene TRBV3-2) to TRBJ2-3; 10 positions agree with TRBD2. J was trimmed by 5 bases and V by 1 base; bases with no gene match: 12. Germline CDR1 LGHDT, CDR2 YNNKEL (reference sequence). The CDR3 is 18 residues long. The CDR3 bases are TGTGCCAGCAGCCAAGCAGCGGGAGGGCCGGGGGTCATAGATACGCAGTATTTT. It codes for CASSQAAGGPGVIDTQYF.

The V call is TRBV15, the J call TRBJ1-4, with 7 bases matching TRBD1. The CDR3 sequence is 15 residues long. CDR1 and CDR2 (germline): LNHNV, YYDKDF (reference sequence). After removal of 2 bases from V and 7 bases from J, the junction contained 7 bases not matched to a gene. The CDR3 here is CATSRPRGTAEKLFF. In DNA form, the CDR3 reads TGTGCCACCAGCAGACCCAGGGGGACTGCTGAAAAACTGTTTTTT.

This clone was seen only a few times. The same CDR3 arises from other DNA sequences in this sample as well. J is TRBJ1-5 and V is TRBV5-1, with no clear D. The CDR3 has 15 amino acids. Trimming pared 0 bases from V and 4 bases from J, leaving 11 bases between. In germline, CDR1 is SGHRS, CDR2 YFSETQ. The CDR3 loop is CASSLDGVSNQPQHF. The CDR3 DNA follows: TGCGCCAGCAGCTTGGACGGGGTTTCAAATCAGCCCCAGCATTTT.

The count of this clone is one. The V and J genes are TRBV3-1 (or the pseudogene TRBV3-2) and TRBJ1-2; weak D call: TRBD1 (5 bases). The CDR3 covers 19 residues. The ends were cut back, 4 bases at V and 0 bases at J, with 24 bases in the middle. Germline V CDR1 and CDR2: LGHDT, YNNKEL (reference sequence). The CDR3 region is CASSLSTGLGVVANYGYTF. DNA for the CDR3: TGTGCCAGCAGCCTATCGACGGGCTTAGGGGTAGTAGCTAACTATGGCTACACCTTC.